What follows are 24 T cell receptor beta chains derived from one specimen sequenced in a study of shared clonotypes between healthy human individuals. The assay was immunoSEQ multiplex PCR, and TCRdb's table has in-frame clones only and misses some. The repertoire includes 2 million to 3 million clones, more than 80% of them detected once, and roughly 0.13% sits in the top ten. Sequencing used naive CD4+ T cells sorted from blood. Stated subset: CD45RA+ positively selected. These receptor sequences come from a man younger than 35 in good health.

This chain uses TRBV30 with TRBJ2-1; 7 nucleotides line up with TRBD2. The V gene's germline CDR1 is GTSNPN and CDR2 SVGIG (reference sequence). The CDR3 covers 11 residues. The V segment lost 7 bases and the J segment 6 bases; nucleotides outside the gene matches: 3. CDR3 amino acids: CASSGGNEQFF. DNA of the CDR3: TGTGCCTCCTCGGGGGGCAATGAGCAGTTCTTC.

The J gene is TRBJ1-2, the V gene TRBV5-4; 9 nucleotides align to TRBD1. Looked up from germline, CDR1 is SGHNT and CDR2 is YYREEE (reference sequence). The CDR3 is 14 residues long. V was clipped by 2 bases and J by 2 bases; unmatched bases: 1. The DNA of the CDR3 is TGTGCCAGCAGCTTCGGACAGGGGAACTATGGCTACACCTTC. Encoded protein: CASSFGQGNYGYTF.

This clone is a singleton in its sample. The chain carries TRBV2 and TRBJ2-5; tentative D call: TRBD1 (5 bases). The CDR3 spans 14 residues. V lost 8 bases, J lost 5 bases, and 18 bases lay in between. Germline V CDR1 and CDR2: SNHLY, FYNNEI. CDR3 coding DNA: TGTGCCAGCGGCAGGGCCGACAAGACGGAGACCCAGTACTTC. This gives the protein CASGRADKTETQYF.

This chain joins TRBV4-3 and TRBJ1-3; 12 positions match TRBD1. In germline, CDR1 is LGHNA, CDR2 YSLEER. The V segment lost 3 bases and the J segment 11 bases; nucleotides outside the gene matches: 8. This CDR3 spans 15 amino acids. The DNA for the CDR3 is TGCGCCAGCAGCCAGGGGACAGGGGGCGGCGTACCCATATATTTT. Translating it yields CASSQGTGGGVPIYF.

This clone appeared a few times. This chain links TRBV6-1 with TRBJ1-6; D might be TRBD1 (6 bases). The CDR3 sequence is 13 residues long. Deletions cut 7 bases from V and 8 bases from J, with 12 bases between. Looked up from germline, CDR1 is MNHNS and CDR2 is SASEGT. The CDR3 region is CASTRDTDSPLHF. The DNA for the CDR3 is TGTGCCAGCACCCGGGACACCGATTCACCCCTCCACTTT.

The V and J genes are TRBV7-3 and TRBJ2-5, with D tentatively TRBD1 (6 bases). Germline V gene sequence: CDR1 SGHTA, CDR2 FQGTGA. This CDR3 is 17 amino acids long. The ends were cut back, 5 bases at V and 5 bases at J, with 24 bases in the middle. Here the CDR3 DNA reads TGTGCCAGCAGCCCCTACCCGGACAGTACCTCTCGGGAGACCCAGTACTTC. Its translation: CASSPYPDSTSRETQYF.

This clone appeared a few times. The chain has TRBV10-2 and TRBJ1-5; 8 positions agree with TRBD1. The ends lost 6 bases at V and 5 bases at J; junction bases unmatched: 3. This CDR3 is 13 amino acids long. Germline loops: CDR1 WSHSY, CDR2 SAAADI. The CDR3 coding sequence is TGCGCCAGCAGCGTGACAGGGGATCAGCCCCAGCATTTT. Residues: CASSVTGDQPQHF.

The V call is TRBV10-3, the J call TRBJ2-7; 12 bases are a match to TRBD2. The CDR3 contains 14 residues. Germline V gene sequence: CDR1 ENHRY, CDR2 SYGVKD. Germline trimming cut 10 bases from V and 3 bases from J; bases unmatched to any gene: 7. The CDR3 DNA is TGTGCCACGCTATCGACTAGCGGGAGCTACGAGCAGTACTTC. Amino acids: CATLSTSGSYEQYF.

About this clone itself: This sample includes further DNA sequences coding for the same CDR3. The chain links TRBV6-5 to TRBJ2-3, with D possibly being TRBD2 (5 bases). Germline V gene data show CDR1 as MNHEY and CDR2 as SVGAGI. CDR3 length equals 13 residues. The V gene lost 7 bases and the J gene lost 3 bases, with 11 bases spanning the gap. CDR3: CASTNPGTDTQYF. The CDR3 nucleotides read TGTGCCAGCACCAACCCGGGGACAGATACGCAGTATTTT.

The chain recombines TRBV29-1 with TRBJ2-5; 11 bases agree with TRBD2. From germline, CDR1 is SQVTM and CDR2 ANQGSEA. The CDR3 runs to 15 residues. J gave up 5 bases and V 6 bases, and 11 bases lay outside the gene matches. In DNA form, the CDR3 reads TGCAGCGTGCGCGTACTAGCGGGAGCGGCGGAGACCCAGTACTTC. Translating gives CSVRVLAGAAETQYF.

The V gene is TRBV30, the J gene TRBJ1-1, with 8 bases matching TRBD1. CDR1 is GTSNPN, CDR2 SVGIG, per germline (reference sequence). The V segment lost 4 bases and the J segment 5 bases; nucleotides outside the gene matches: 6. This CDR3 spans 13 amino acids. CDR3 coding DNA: TGTGCCTGGACCCTACAGGGGGGAACTGAAGCTTTCTTT. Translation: CAWTLQGGTEAFF.

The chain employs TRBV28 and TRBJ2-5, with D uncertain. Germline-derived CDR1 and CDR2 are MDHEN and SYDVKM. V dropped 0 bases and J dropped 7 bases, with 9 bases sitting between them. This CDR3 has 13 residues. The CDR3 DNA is TGTGCCAGCAGTTTATGGGGCCTAGGGACCCAGTACTTC. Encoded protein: CASSLWGLGTQYF.

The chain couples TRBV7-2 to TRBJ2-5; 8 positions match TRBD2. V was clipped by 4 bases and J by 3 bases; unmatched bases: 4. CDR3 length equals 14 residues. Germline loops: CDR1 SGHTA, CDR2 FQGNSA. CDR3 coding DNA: TGTGCCAGCAGCTCCGATAGCGGGAAAGAGACCCAGTACTTC. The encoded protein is CASSSDSGKETQYF.

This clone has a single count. The CDR3 sequence: CASSVAGGTDTQYF. The CDR3 nucleotides are TGTGCCAGCAGTGTAGCGGGTGGCACAGATACGCAGTATTTT. This chain joins TRBV6-1 and TRBJ2-3, with 7 positions matching TRBD2. The CDR3 runs 14 residues. The V and J ends lost 4 bases and 1 base, in that order; junction bases with no gene match: 2. Germline V gives CDR1 MNHNS, CDR2 SASEGT.

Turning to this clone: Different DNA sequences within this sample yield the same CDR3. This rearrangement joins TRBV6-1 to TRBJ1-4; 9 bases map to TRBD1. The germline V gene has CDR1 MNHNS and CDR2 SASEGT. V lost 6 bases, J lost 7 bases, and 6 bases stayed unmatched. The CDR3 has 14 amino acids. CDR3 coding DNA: TGTGCCAGCAGCGCGACAGGGGGGCGTGAAAAACTGTTTTTT. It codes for CASSATGGREKLFF.

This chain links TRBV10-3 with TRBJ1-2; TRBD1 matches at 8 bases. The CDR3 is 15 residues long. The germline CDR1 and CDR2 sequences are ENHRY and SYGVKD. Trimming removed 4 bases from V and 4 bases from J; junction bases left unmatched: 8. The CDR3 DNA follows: TGTGCCATCAGTGCCCTTCAGGGGGCTGGCTATGGCTACACCTTC. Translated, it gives CAISALQGAGYGYTF.

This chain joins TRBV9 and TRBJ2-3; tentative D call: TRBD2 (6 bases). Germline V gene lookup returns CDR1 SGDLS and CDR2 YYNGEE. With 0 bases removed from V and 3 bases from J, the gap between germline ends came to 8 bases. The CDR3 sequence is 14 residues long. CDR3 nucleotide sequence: TGTGCCAGCAGCGTAGGCGGGACGACAGATACGCAGTATTTT. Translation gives CASSVGGTTDTQYF.

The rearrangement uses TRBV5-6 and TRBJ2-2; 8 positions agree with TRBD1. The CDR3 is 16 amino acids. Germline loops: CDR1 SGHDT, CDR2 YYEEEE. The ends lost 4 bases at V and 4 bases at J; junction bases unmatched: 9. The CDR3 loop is CASSPRTGLGTGELFF. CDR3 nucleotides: TGTGCCAGCAGCCCAAGGACAGGGTTAGGCACCGGGGAGCTGTTTTTT.

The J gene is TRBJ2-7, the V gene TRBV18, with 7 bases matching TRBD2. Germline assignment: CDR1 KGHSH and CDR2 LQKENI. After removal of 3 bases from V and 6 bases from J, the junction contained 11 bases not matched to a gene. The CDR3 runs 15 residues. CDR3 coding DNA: TGTGCCAGCTCACCTGTCGGAAACAGCGGGGCCGAGCAGTACTTC. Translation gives CASSPVGNSGAEQYF. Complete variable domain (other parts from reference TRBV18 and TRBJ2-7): NAGVMQNPRHLVRRRGQEARLRCSPMKGHSHVYWYRQLPEEGLKFMVYLQKENIIDESGMPKERFSAEFPKEGPSILRIQQVVRGDSAAYFCASSPVGNSGAEQYFGPGTRLTVT.

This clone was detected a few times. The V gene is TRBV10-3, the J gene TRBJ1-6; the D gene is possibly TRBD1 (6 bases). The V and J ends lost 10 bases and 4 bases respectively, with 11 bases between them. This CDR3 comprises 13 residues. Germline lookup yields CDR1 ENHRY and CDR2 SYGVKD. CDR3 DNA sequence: TGTGCCACCCGGACAGCGTATAATTCACCCCTCCACTTT. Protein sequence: CATRTAYNSPLHF.

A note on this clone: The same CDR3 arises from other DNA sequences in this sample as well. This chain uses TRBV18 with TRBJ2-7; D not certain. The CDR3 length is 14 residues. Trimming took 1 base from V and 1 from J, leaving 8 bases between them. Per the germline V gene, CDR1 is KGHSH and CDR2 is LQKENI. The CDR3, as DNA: TGTGCCAGCTCACCACTCGCAGGATCCTACGAGCAGTACTTC. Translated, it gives CASSPLAGSYEQYF.

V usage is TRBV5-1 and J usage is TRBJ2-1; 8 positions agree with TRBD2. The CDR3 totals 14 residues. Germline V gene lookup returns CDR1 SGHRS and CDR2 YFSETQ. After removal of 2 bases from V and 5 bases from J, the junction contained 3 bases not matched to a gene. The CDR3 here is CASSFSGTDNEQFF. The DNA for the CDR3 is TGCGCCAGCAGCTTTAGCGGGACTGACAATGAGCAGTTCTTC.

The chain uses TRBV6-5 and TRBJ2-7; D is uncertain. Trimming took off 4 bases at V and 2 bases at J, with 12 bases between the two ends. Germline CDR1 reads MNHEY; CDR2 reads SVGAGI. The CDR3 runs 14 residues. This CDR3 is CASSWSQATYEQYF. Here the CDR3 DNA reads TGTGCCAGCAGTTGGAGTCAGGCAACCTACGAGCAGTACTTC.

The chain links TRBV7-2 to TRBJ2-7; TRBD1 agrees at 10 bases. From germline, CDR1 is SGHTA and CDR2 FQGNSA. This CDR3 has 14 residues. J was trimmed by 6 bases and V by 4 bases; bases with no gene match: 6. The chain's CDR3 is CASSSGGQGREQYF. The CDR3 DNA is TGTGCCAGCAGCTCAGGGGGACAGGGGCGCGAGCAGTACTTC.